The sequence of this T cell receptor (beta chain) was determined in a study of blood T cell repertoires in COVID-19. The overall study: Nucleic acid was either cDNA or gDNA, and it came from T cells, B-cell-depleted T cells, or PBMCs.

Cohorts were assigned according to the clinical history that participants reported. In Cohort 3, a recovered donor had either two negative PCRs, clearance, or symptom resolution. TCRdb's copy holds only in-frame clones and misses some; the assay was immunoSEQ multiplex PCR. The table includes approximately 170,000 clones, over 80% detected once. This clonotype originated in a woman between 50 and 59 years old who had recovered from COVID-19. The material sequenced was PBMCs or T cells enriched from blood (not recorded which).

CDR3 sequence (DNA): TGCGCCAGCAGCTTGGGACTTGTGTCCCTGAACACTGAAGCTTTCTTT. Translation gives CASSLGLVSLNTEAFF. V is TRBV5-1 and J is TRBJ1-1; D unresolved. Deletions cut 0 bases from V and 0 bases from J, with 12 bases between. CDR1 and CDR2 from the germline V gene are SGHRS and YFSETQ. This CDR3 contains 16 residues. The full variable domain, completed using reference TRBV5-1 and TRBJ1-1, is KAGVTQTPRYLIKTRGQQVTLSCSPISGHRSVSWYQQTPGQGLQFLFEYFSETQRNKGNFPGRFSGRQFSNSRSEMNVSTLELGDSALYLCASSLGLVSLNTEAFFGQGTRLTVV.